Listed here are 14 T cell receptor beta chains from one sample, sequenced in a study of long-term antiretroviral therapy in people with HIV. Sequencing relied on immunoSEQ assay v3.0, run at survey level. Method: immunoSEQ multiplex PCR; TCRdb's copy keeps in-frame clones and lacks some. This table holds tens of thousands of clones, 70% to 90% found once. Sequences were derived from unsorted PBMCs, sampled 1.2 years after starting antiretroviral therapy. The receptors originated from a woman aged 45-60 years with HIV.

This clone was observed a single time. The rearrangement links TRBV7-9 to TRBJ2-1, with D hard to call. This CDR3 contains 12 residues. Germline lookup yields CDR1 SEHNR and CDR2 FQNEAQ (reference sequence). Trimming cost V 6 bases and J 3 bases, with 6 bases left between them. CDR3 DNA: TGTGCCAGCAGTCCGGACTACAATGAGCAGTTCTTC. The encoded protein is CASSPDYNEQFF.

V usage is TRBV30 and J usage is TRBJ1-6; the D is unclear. V dropped 5 bases and J dropped 6 bases, with 23 bases sitting between them. The V gene's germline CDR1 is GTSNPN and CDR2 SVGIG (reference sequence). The CDR3 sequence is 17 residues long. CDR3 loop: CAWQRTRRPVLNSPLHF. The CDR3 DNA reads as TGTGCCTGGCAACGCACCAGAAGACCCGTACTTAATTCACCCCTCCACTTT.

The chain joins TRBV9 to TRBJ2-1; TRBD1 matches 8 bases. V trimming: 3 bases; J trimming: 3 bases; junction bases outside the gene matches: 2. The CDR3 sequence is 14 residues long. Germline V lookup: CDR1 SGDLS, CDR2 YYNGEE. CDR3 sequence (DNA): TGTGCCAGCAGCGCTGACAGGGGCTACAATGAGCAGTTCTTC. Residues: CASSADRGYNEQFF.

V and J are TRBV7-3 and TRBJ2-3, with TRBD2 matching 14 bases. There are 17 residues in the CDR3. Germline CDR1 and CDR2: SGHTA and FQGTGA. V gave up 5 bases and J gave up 4 bases; unmatched junction bases: 8. CDR3 DNA: TGTGCCAGCAGCCTGGGACTAGCGGGGGAGGTTCCAGATACGCAGTATTTT. Residues: CASSLGLAGEVPDTQYF. The full variable domain, rest sourced from reference TRBV7-3 and TRBJ2-3, is GAGVSQTPSNKVTEKGKYVELRCDPISGHTALYWYRQSLGQGPEFLIYFQGTGAADDSGLPNDRFFAVRPEGSVSTLKIQRTERGDSAVYLCASSLGLAGEVPDTQYFGPGTRLTVL.

V and J are TRBV19 and TRBJ2-3; 7 bases are a match to TRBD1. The CDR3 runs to 15 residues. Germline V gene sequence: CDR1 LNHDA, CDR2 SQIVND (reference sequence). J gave up 2 bases and V 7 bases, and 9 bases lay outside the gene matches. The CDR3 loop is CASMSEGASTDTQYF. The CDR3, as DNA: TGTGCCAGTATGTCAGAGGGGGCCTCCACAGATACGCAGTATTTT.

The rearrangement links TRBV27 to TRBJ2-1, with 7 bases fitting TRBD1. Germline CDR1 is MNHEY and CDR2 is SMNVEV (reference sequence). V was pared by 5 bases and J by 11 bases, with 9 bases of the junction left unmatched. The length of the CDR3 is 13 residues. The CDR3 loop is CASSQNRGSKQFF. CDR3 sequence (DNA): TGTGCCAGCAGTCAAAACAGGGGATCTAAGCAGTTCTTC.

The CDR3 spells CASSYYRNGYTF. The CDR3 region has the DNA TGTGCCAGCAGTTACTACAGGAATGGCTACACCTTC. This chain connects TRBV6-6 to TRBJ1-2; D may be TRBD1 (5 bases). Germline loops: CDR1 MNHNY, CDR2 SVGAGI (reference sequence). The ends were cut back, 1 base at V and 6 bases at J, with 6 bases in the middle. There are 12 residues in the CDR3.

The chain couples TRBV7-3 to TRBJ1-2; D unresolved. Germline-derived CDR1 and CDR2 are SGHTA and FQGTGA. This CDR3 is 12 amino acids long. V shed 5 bases and J shed 2 bases, with 6 bases lying between them. CDR3 bases: TGTGCCAGCAGCCTGGTAAACTATGGCTACACCTTC. Its translation: CASSLVNYGYTF.

This chain uses TRBV6-5 with TRBJ1-6; D possibly corresponds to TRBD1 (5 bases). This CDR3 comprises 15 residues. The germline CDR1 and CDR2 sequences are MNHEY and SVGAGI. With 5 bases removed from V and 7 bases from J, the gap between germline ends came to 15 bases. This CDR3 is CASSRGGPPNSPLHF. CDR3 nucleotides: TGTGCCAGCAGTCGGGGGGGTCCACCCAATTCACCCCTCCACTTT.

The genes are TRBV2 and TRBJ2-7, with D possibly being TRBD1 (6 bases). Germline V gene sequence: CDR1 SNHLY, CDR2 FYNNEI. The CDR3 is 14 residues long. The V end was cut by 6 bases, the J end by 3 bases, with 15 bases between. The CDR3 nucleotides are TGTGCCAGCAGACCCGGGACAAAACTCTACGAGCAGTACTTC. Translation gives CASRPGTKLYEQYF. The whole variable domain, remainder taken from reference TRBV2 and TRBJ2-7, is EPEVTQTPSHQVTQMGQEVILRCVPISNHLYFYWYRQILGQKVEFLVSFYNNEISEKSEIFDDQFSVERPDGSNFTLKIRSTKLEDSAMYFCASRPGTKLYEQYFGPGTRLTVT.

The rearrangement uses TRBV27 and TRBJ1-1, with D perhaps matching TRBD1 (5 bases). This CDR3 contains 13 residues. The germline V gene encodes CDR1 MNHEY and CDR2 SMNVEV (reference sequence). V was shortened by 3 bases and J by 5 bases, with 10 bases between the two germline ends. CDR3 coding DNA: TGTGCCAGCAGTTTCCGGCGGGGGACTGAAGCTTTCTTT. Its translation is CASSFRRGTEAFF.

The chain is built from TRBV11-2 and TRBJ2-2, with a possible D match to TRBD1 (6 bases). The germline V gene has CDR1 SGHAT and CDR2 FQNNGV. The CDR3 consists of 15 residues. Trimming pared 4 bases from V and 3 bases from J, leaving 12 bases between. CDR3 loop: CASSYRDTYTGELFF. The CDR3 bases are TGTGCCAGCAGCTACCGGGACACATACACCGGGGAGCTGTTTTTT.

The rearrangement joins TRBV7-3 to TRBJ2-1; TRBD2 agrees at 7 bases. The germline V gene encodes CDR1 SGHTA and CDR2 FQGTGA. Trimming removed 4 bases from V and 9 bases from J; junction bases left unmatched: 12. The CDR3 has 15 residues. CDR3 bases: TGTGCCAGCAGCTCGCTAGCGGACCTTTCGGGTGAGCAGTTCTTC. Protein product: CASSSLADLSGEQFF.

The chain uses TRBV6-5 and TRBJ2-7, with a possible D match to TRBD2 (6 bases). V shed 2 bases and J shed 0 bases, with 11 bases lying between them. In germline, CDR1 is MNHEY, CDR2 SVGAGI. The CDR3 loop spans 15 amino acids. CDR3 in amino acids: CASSYGGASSYEQYF. CDR3 coding DNA: TGTGCCAGCAGTTACGGCGGGGCTAGCTCCTACGAGCAGTACTTC.